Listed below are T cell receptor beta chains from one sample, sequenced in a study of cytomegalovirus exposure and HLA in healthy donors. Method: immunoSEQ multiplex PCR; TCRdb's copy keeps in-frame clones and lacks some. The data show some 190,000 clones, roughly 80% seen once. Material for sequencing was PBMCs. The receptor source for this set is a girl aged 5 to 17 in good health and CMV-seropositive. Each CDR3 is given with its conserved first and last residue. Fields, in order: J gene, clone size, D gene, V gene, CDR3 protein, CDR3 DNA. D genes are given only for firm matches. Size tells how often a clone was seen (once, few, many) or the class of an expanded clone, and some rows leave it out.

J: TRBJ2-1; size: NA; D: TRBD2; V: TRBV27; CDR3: CASSFQLAGGDNEQFF; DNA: TGTGCCAGCAGTTTCCAACTAGCGGGAGGAGATAATGAGCAGTTCTTC
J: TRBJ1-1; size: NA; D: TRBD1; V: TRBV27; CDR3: CASSLYQGARTEAFF; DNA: TGTGCCAGCAGTTTATACCAGGGGGCCAGGACTGAAGCTTTCTTT
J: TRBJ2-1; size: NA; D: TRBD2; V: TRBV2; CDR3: CASRGEGSGEQFF; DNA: TGTGCCAGCAGGGGGGAGGGATCTGGTGAGCAGTTCTTC
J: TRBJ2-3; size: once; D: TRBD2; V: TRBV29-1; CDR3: CSAGTSGQVTDTQYF; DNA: TGCAGCGCTGGGACTAGCGGACAAGTCACAGATACGCAGTATTTT
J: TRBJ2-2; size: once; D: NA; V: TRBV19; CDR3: CASSIGQRTGELFF; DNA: TGTGCCAGTAGTATAGGGCAGCGCACCGGGGAGCTGTTTTTT
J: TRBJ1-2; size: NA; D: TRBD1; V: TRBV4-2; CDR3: CASSQETGGGGGYTF; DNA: TGTGCCAGCAGCCAAGAGACAGGGGGTGGAGGGGGCTACACCTTC
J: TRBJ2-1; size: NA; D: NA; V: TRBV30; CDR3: CAWHSYNEQFF; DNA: TGTGCCTGGCACTCCTACAATGAGCAGTTCTTC
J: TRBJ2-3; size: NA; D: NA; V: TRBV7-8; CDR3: CASTKEPGLVTDTQYF; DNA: TGTGCCAGCACTAAAGAGCCGGGACTGGTCACAGATACGCAGTATTTT
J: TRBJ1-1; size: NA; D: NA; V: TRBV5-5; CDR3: CASSPGGYTEAFF; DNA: TGTGCCAGCAGCCCGGGGGGCTACACTGAAGCTTTCTTT
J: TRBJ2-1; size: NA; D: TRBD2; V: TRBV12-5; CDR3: CASGSSGLSYNEQFF; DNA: TGTGCTAGTGGTTCTAGCGGCCTCTCCTACAATGAGCAGTTCTTC
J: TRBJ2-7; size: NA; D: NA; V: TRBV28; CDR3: CASPKGGQSYEQYF; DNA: TGTGCCAGCCCAAAAGGCGGACAATCCTACGAGCAGTACTTC
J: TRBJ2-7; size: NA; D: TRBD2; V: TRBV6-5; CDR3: CASSSPGTSGSYEQYF; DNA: TGTGCCAGCAGTTCCCCCGGGACTAGCGGATCCTACGAGCAGTACTTC
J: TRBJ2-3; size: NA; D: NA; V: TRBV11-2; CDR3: CASSLTSGGDTQYF; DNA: TGTGCCAGCAGCTTGACTAGTGGGGGGGATACGCAGTATTTT
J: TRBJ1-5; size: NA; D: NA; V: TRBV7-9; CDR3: CASSDYRADQPQHF; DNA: TGTGCCAGCAGCGACTATCGGGCCGATCAGCCCCAGCATTTT
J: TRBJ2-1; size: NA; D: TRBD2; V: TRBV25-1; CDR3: CASSEGLAGYNEQFF; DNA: TGTGCCAGCAGTGAAGGGTTAGCGGGGTACAATGAGCAGTTCTTC
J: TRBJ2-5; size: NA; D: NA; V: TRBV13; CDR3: CASSPSNTQYF; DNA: TGTGCCAGCTCTCCTTCTAATACCCAGTACTTC
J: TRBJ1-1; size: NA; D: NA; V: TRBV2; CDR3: CASVSAFF; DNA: TGTGCCAGCGTTTCGGCTTTCTTT
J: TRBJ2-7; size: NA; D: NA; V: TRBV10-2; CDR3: CASSRDEQYF; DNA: TGCGCCAGCAGTCGGGACGAGCAGTACTTC
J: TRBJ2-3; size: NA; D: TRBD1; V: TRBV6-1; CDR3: CASTPTGAAADTQYF; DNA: TGTGCCAGCACCCCGACAGGGGCCGCCGCAGATACGCAGTATTTT
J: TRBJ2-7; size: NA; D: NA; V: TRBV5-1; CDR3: CASSLSPGAYEQYF; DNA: TGCGCCAGCAGCTTGTCTCCAGGGGCCTACGAGCAGTACTTC
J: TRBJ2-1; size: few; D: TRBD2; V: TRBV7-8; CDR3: CASSSSPGLAYNEQFF; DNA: TGTGCCAGCAGCTCGTCTCCGGGACTAGCTTACAATGAGCAGTTCTTC
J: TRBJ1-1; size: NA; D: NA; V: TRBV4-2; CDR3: CASSQGGLMNTEAFF; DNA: TGTGCCAGCAGCCAAGGGGGACTAATGAACACTGAAGCTTTCTTT
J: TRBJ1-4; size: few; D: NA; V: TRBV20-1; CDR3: CSGQKEEKLFF; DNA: TGCAGTGGACAGAAGGAAGAAAAACTGTTTTTT
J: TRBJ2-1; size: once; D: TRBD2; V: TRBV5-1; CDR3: CASSALWAGGPYNEQFF; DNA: TGCGCCAGCAGCGCCTTGTGGGCGGGGGGACCCTACAATGAGCAGTTCTTC
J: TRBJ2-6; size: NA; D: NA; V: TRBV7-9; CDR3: CASSFLRSGANVLTF; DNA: TGTGCCAGCAGCTTCTTGCGGAGTGGGGCCAACGTCCTGACTTTC
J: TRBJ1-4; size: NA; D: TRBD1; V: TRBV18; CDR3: CASSPPDRGSNEKLFF; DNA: TGTGCCAGCTCACCACCGGACAGGGGCAGTAATGAAAAACTGTTTTTT
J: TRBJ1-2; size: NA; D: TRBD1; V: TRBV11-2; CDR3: CASSLDRGANYGYTF; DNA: TGTGCCAGCAGCTTAGACAGGGGGGCTAACTATGGCTACACCTTC
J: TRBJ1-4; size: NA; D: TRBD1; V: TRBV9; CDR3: CASSDQTGATNEKLFF; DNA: TGTGCCAGCAGCGATCAGACAGGGGCAACTAATGAAAAACTGTTTTTT
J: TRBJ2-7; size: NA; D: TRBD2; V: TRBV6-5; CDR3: CASSYSLADPYEQYF; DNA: TGTGCCAGCAGTTACTCCCTAGCGGATCCTTACGAGCAGTACTTC
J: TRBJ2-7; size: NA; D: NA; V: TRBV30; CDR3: CAWSRVSYEQYF; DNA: TGTGCCTGGAGTCGGGTCTCCTACGAGCAGTACTTC
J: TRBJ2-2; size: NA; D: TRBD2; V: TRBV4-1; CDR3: CASSQLRAKTSGSSTEPGELFF; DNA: TGCGCCAGCAGCCAGTTACGGGCGAAGACTAGCGGGAGTTCAACCGAACCCGGGGAGCTGTTTTTT
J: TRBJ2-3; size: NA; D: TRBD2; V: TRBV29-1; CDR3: CSATGLAGASDTQYF; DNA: TGCAGCGCTACGGGACTAGCGGGAGCCTCAGATACGCAGTATTTT
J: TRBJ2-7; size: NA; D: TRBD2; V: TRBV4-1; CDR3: CASTPRGEDSYEQYF; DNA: TGCGCCAGCACTCCCCGGGGGGAGGACTCCTACGAGCAGTACTTC
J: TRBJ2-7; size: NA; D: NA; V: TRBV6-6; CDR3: CASPAGGRTYEQYF; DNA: TGTGCCAGCCCAGCCGGGGGGCGGACCTACGAGCAGTACTTC
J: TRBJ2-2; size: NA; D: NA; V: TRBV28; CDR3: CASSQGWVRGYTGELFF; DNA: TGTGCCAGCAGCCAAGGGTGGGTCAGGGGTTACACCGGGGAGCTGTTTTTT
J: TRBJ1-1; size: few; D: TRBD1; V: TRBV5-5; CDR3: CASSWTGESAEAFF; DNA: TGTGCCAGCAGCTGGACAGGGGAGTCGGCTGAAGCTTTCTTT
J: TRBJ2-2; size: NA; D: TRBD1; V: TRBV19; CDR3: CASSIFETGPNTGELFF; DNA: TGTGCCAGTAGTATATTCGAGACAGGGCCGAACACCGGGGAGCTGTTTTTT
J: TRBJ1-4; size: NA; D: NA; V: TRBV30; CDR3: CAWSSGIHEKLFF; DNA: TGTGCCTGGAGCTCAGGGATCCATGAAAAACTGTTTTTT
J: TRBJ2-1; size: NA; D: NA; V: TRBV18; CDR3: CASSPVQYYNEQFF; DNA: TGTGCCAGCTCACCAGTCCAGTACTACAATGAGCAGTTCTTC
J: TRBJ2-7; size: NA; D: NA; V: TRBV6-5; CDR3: CASRYSWNGRSYEQYF; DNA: TGTGCCAGCAGATACTCCTGGAATGGGAGGTCCTACGAGCAGTACTTC
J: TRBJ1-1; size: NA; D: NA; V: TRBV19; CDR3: CASSIEQANTEAFF; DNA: TGTGCCAGTAGTATAGAACAGGCGAACACTGAAGCTTTCTTT
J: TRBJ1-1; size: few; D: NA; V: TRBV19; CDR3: CASSTYRMQGSDTEAFF; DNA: TGTGCCAGTAGTACCTACAGGATGCAGGGGAGTGACACTGAAGCTTTCTTT
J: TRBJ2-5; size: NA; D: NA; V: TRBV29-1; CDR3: CSVEDVPGETQYF; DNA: TGCAGCGTTGAAGACGTCCCGGGAGAGACCCAGTACTTC
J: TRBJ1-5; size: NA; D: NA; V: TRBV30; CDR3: CAWSVNGQQPQHF; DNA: TGTGCCTGGAGTGTAAACGGACAACAGCCCCAGCATTTT
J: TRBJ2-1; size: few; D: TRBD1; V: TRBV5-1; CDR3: CASSLRDRVNNEQFF; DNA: TGCGCCAGCAGCCTCCGGGACAGGGTTAACAATGAGCAGTTCTTC
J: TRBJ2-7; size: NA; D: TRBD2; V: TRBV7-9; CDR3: CASSLGASGHEQYF; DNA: TGTGCCAGCAGCTTAGGGGCTAGCGGGCACGAGCAGTACTTC
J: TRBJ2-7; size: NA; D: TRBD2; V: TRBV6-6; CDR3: CASSPWTSGSYEQYF; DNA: TGTGCCAGCAGTCCCTGGACTAGCGGATCCTACGAGCAGTACTTC
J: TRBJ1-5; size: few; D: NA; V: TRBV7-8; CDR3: CASSLELGGSNQPQHF; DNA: TGTGCCAGCAGCTTAGAGTTAGGGGGTAGCAATCAGCCCCAGCATTTT
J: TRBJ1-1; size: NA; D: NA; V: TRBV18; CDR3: CASSPVGRATEAFF; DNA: TGTGCCAGCTCACCGGTAGGCAGGGCCACTGAAGCTTTCTTT
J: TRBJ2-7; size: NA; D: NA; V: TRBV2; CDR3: CASSADGYEQYF; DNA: TGTGCCAGCAGTGCCGACGGGTACGAGCAGTACTTC
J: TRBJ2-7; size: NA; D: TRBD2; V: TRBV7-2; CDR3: CASSREGLGYEQYF; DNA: TGTGCCAGCAGTAGGGAGGGGTTAGGCTACGAGCAGTACTTC
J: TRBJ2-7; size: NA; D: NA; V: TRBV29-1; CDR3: CSVVLDYSYEQYF; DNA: TGCAGCGTTGTCCTTGACTACTCCTACGAGCAGTACTTC
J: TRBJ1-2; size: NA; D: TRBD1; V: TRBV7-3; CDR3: CASSLRQGENNYGYTF; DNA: TGTGCCAGCAGCTTAAGGCAGGGGGAAAATAACTATGGCTACACCTTC
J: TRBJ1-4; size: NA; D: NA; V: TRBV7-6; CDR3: CASSYRVASNEKLFF; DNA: TGTGCCAGCAGCTATCGGGTCGCGTCTAATGAAAAACTGTTTTTT